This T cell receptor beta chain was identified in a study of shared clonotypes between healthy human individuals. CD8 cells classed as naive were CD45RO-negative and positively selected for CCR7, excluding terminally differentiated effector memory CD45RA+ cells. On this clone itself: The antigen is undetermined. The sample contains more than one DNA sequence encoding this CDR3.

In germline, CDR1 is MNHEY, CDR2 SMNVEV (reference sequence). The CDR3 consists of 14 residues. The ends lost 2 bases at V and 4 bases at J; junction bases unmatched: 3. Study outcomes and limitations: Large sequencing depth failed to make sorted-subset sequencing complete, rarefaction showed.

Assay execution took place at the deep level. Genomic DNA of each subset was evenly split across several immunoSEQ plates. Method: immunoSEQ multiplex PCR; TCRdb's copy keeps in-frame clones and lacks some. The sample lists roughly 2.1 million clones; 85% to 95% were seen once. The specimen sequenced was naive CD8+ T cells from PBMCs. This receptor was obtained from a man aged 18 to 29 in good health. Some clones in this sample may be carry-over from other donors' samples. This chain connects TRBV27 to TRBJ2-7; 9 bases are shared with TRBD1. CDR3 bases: TGTGCCAGCAGTTTAACAGGGGGCGGGTACGAGCAGTACTTC. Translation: CASSLTGGGYEQYF.